This entry describes one T cell receptor beta chain. There are a few counts of this clone. The antigen it binds to is not known. The input lacks base qualities; no much larger clone sits a single base away. The data are from a study of cytomegalovirus exposure and HLA in healthy donors (dated by TCRdb to 2015 to 2018). For the wider study: An earlier analysis of some 620 of the donors reported over 250 Gb of sequence data and 100 million to 120 million unique TCR beta sequences obtained from around 180 million T cells. An early release that covered around 590 HLA-typed donors contained approximately 300 gigabases of sequencing data and about 93 million unique TCR sequences. Among the roughly 400 genotyped donors, about 83% belonged to the genetic ancestry cluster associated with self-reported Caucasian donors. The aim of the study was to test whether cataloging public T cell receptors could identify signatures of past pathogen exposure. Using immunosequencing, the study profiled T cell repertoires from 500 to 800 subjects and related those repertoires to cytomegalovirus serostatus. A separate validation cohort of approximately 130 different subjects was used in addition to the 666-subject first cohort. High-throughput TCR immunosequencing, statistical association of individual TCRs with disease status, and machine learning were combined to predict cytomegalovirus infection status. To study patterns of TCR occurrence, a later analysis re-analyzed previously published TCR beta repertoires from hundreds of donors and added high-resolution HLA genotyping. Rather than using new phenotypic data, the later analysis identified candidate immune exposures from TCR beta sequences and from how often those sequences occurred across donors. To decide whether each TCR beta V gene segment behaved as functional or pseudogenic, an earlier analysis of some 580 of the donors relied on high-throughput TCR beta sequencing. Donor age, sex, ethnicity and CMV serostatus were collected together with the repertoire data. Genome-wide SNP genotypes for about 55% of the roughly 670 donors were used in a later genetic analysis, which treated that subset as a discovery cohort. All discovery cohort repertoires had been generated using a single sequencing platform. HLA typing covered class I and class II loci at four-digit resolution. Typing coverage differed by locus: A, B, C, DRB1 and DQB1 were typed in about 620-640 donors, DQA1 in 500 to 550, DPA1 in some 610, and DPB1 in 450 to 490. Because of strong linkage in the cohort, roughly five DR-DQ haplotypes were treated as single units for association and clustering. Among 350 to 400 genotyped donors of the cohort, an average of approximately 240,000 unique TCR beta nucleotide sequences were sequenced per donor, 15% to 20% of them non-productive.

Study-wide conclusions, independent of this receptor: Sequencing depth was assumed to be roughly uniform across donors in the presence/absence analyses, though that assumption may not hold. The study listed 164 TCR beta chains as associated with cytomegalovirus. Broadly in line with IMGT annotations, most TCR beta V segments showed up in productive rearrangements about 87% or about 30% of the time in an earlier analysis of 587 of the donors. A later analysis found that TCR association rates varied across HLA loci, with DRB1 alleles showing the most associated TCRs and HLA-C alleles the fewest. HLA typing was unavailable for some donors at each locus, so association tests used only the typed subset. When HLA alleles, especially DR and DQ, strongly co-occurred, attributing TCR associations to individual alleles was difficult. A later analysis reported that several top co-occurrence clusters appeared linked to parvovirus B19, influenza, CMV and Epstein-Barr virus. Compared with the approximately 670-donor mean, donors in an Asian-associated ancestry cluster had fewer N-insertions in productive TCRs, according to a later genetic analysis. While some public TCRs were present in many individuals, most TCR sequences turned up only very rarely across donors. In vitro tests confirmed that a few of the cytomegalovirus-associated TCR beta chains recognize cytomegalovirus antigens. Only TCR beta chains were sequenced in this cohort, and the absence of alpha or paired-chain data limited detectable features. A group of highly shared sequence variants was considered likely to be a technical artifact of the sequencing pipeline. A further reported finding was that TCR beta sequences accurately predicted the HLA-A and HLA-B alleles for most subjects in the first cohort. Some IMGT-functional V segments, including TRBV6-2 and TRBV6-3, could not be told apart with the 87-base-pair reads, so those segments were excluded. Cytomegalovirus status was reported to be diagnosed by the classifier with high specificity and sensitivity in both the original and validation cohorts. Because counts were too low, roughly 16 rarely observed V segments, including chromosome 9 orphons, were left out of the earlier analysis of some 600 of the donors. A later genetic analysis associated a missense DCLRE1C variant with V-gene and J-gene trimming of TCR beta chains, and an independent cohort replicated the association. Compared with equally common non-associated chains, HLA-associated TCR beta chains in a later analysis were more clonally expanded and had lower generation probabilities. Linkage disequilibrium might explain the correlated functional status among segregating V segments, but an unknown experimental factor could not be excluded. According to a later analysis, most CMV-associated TCR beta chains appeared to be HLA-restricted, and the HLA associations seemed to be driven largely by CMV exposure. Immune exposure information for the cohort was limited to CMV serostatus. In a later analysis, around 15,000 TCR beta sequences were associated with specific HLA alleles at a false discovery rate of 0.05. The authors suggested that the approach could potentially be extended to other disease states and immunological phenotypes.

Library creation used the immunoSEQ multiplex PCR assay. The multiplex PCR relied on a mix of 60 forward primers for TCR Vbeta segments and 13 reverse primers for TCR Jbeta segments. The CDR3 region of rearranged TCR beta genes was amplified from genomic DNA with a multiplex PCR assay. Amplified TCR beta libraries were sequenced as 87-base-pair reads on the Illumina HiSeq System. In the original analysis: A later analysis tallied roughly 78 million unique TCR beta chains across the 666 repertoires, and approximately 9.9 million of those chains were shared by two or more donors. To remove PCR and sequencing errors, raw reads were error-corrected and collapsed into unique sequences using a nearest-neighbor algorithm that merged closely related sequences. V, D and J gene segments were assigned by aligning CDR3 sequences to IMGT reference sequences. For a sequence to be retained, a match of at least six nucleotides was required to both a V gene segment and a J gene segment. A rearrangement was called productive if the CDR3 had no stop codons and remained in frame with V and J, and every other rearrangement was called non-productive. Following IMGT convention, CDR3 was defined as the stretch from the second conserved V-encoded cysteine up to the conserved J-encoded phenylalanine. The earlier analysis of 587 of the donors excluded sequences that lacked an unambiguous match to a single V gene segment. An earlier analysis of a few hundred of the donors classified V segments as functional when productive rearrangements were above 56.7% and as segregating when the standard deviation between donors was above 5%. A statistical classification framework was built to diagnose cytomegalovirus status from the catalog of TCR beta chain sequences. V and J gene assignment, in a later analysis, came from comparing TCR nucleotide sequences with IMGT/GENE-DB human TR gene sequences. Using the TCRdist pipeline, a later analysis assigned CDR3 sequences along with most-parsimonious VDJ recombination scenarios. In a later analysis, every TCR beta chain was defined by the combination of its CDR3 amino acid sequence and its V-gene family, and reads without a unique V-gene family were dropped. A later analysis removed 550 to 700 highly shared, low-generation-probability nucleotide sequences to deal with suspected cross-contamination and a sequencing artifact. A later analysis calculated a clonal expansion index for each public chain from normalized within-repertoire ranks of inferred template counts. In a later analysis, generation probabilities were computed using a VDJ recombination model fitted to out-of-frame rearrangements, and the results were checked against IGoR. A later analysis scored TCR-TCR, TCR-HLA and TCR-CMV co-occurrence with hypergeometric tests, applying a repertoire-size bias correction to TCR pairs. In a later analysis, false discovery rates were estimated by permuting HLA or CMV assignments 20 times. In a later analysis, co-occurring TCRs were grouped using DBSCAN, with TCRdist sequence similarity added in when clustering inside HLA-allele-positive subsets. Co-occurrence clustering excluded repertoires with fewer than 30,000 or more than 120,000 public chains, plus five with anomalous nucleotide sharing. TCRdb took this table from immuneACCESS and kept in-frame rearrangements with V and J called. Such tables lack part of the clones; where checked against another copy, unresolved V genes explain under half of the gap, and the rest is unexplained. V and J calls and clone size are given by that table; D and trimming were obtained from the DNA. A total of some 200,000 clones appear in this sample, roughly 79% of them only once. The biggest ten clones account for about 1.8% of the sample.

Inclusive of the bounding cysteine and phenylalanine, the CDR3 is 14 residues long. The only DNA kept is the CDR3, 42 bases in frame from the first base. CDR1 and CDR2, looked up from the germline V gene, are SGHRS and YFSETQ. V ends up 5 bases short and J 5 bases short, with an unmatched junction base count of 7. In total, around 600 healthy bone marrow donors made up the cohort. Cohort members were all nominally healthy when sampled, although unrecorded immune exposures were likely present. The donor was CMV seronegative and belonged to the group of 350 to 400 seronegative cohort members. A peripheral blood sample was collected from each donor, and TCR beta sequencing was performed on peripheral blood mononuclear cells. The Qiagen DNeasy Blood Extraction Kit was used to extract genomic DNA from the blood cell samples.

Sequenced material: PBMCs. The sequence is built from TRBV5-1 and TRBJ2-3; the junction holds 8 bases that match TRBD2. The sequence derives from a man younger than 35 in good health and CMV-seronegative. The DNA sequence reads TGCGCCAGCAGACGGGAGCGGGAGATAGATACGCAGTATTTT. The encoded protein is CASRREREIDTQYF.